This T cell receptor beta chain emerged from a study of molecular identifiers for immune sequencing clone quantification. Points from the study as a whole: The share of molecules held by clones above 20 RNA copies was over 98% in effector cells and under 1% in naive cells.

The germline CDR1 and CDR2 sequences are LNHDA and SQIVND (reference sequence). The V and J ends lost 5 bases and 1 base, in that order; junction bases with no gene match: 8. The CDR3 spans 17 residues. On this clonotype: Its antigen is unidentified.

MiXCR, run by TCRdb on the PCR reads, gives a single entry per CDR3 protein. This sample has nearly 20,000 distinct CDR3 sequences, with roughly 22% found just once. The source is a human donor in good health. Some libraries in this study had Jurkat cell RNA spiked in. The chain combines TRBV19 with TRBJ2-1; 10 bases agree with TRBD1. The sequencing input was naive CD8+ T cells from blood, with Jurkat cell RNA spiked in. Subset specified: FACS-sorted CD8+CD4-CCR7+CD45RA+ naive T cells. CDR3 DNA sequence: TGTGCCAGTAGTCAGACGACAGGGGGCAGATCCTACAATGAGCAGTTCTTC. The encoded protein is CASSQTTGGRSYNEQFF.